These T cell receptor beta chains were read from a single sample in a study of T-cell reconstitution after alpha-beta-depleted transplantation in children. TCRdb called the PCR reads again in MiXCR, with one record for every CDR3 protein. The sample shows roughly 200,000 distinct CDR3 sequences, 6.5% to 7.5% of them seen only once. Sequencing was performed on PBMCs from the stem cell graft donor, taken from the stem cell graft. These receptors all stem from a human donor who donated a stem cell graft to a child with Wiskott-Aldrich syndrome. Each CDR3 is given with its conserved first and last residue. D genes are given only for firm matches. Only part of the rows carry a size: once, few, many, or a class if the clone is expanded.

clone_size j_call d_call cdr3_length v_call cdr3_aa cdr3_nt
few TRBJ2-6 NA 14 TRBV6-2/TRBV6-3 CASSSTSGANVLTF TGTGCCAGCAGTTCCACCTCTGGGGCCAACGTCCTGACTTTC
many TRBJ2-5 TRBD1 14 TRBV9 CASSPWDSQETQYF TGTGCCAGCAGCCCATGGGACAGCCAAGAGACCCAGTACTTC
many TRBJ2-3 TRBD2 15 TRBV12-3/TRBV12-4 CASSIGSGRWDTQYF TGTGCCAGCAGTATCGGTAGCGGGAGGTGGGATACGCAGTATTTT
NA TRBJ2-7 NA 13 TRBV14 CASSQDRSGEQYF TGTGCCAGCAGCCAAGATCGGTCGGGAGAGCAGTACTTC
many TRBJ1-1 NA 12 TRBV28 CASHQGGTEAFF TGTGCCAGTCATCAGGGAGGCACTGAAGCTTTCTTT
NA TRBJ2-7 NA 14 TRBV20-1 CSAREPGVPYEQYF TGCAGTGCTAGAGAACCGGGAGTTCCCTACGAGCAGTACTTC
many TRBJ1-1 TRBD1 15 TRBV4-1 CASSPSQGLRTEAFF TGCGCCAGCAGTCCATCACAGGGGTTAAGGACTGAAGCTTTCTTT
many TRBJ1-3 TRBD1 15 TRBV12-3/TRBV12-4 CASTLRGGERNTIYF TGTGCCAGCACCCTTCGAGGGGGCGAAAGAAACACCATATATTTT
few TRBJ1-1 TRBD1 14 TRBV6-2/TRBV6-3 CASSPRGLGTEAFF TGTGCCAGCAGCCCGAGGGGGCTCGGGACTGAAGCTTTCTTT
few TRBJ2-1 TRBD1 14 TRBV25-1 CASSSGQGSNEQFF TGTGCCAGCAGCTCGGGACAGGGGAGCAATGAGCAGTTCTTC
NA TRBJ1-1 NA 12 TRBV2 CASRRFDTEAFF TGTGCCAGCAGGAGATTTGACACTGAAGCTTTCTTT
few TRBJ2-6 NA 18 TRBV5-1 CASSLLSGLLSGANVLTF TGCGCCAGCAGCTTGCTTTCGGGACTGCTCTCTGGGGCCAACGTCCTGACTTTC
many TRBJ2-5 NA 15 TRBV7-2 CASSLMSGTQETQYF TGTGCCAGCAGCTTGATGAGCGGTACTCAAGAGACCCAGTACTTC
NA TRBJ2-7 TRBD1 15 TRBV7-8 CASSLVNTGGYEQYF TGTGCCAGCAGCTTAGTGAACACAGGGGGCTACGAGCAGTACTTC
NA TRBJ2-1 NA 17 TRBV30 CAWSPGGTGPLGNEQFF TGTGCCTGGAGTCCCGGAGGCACCGGCCCTTTGGGGAATGAGCAGTTCTTC
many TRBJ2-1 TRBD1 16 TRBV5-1 CASSWTPGTGGNEQFF TGCGCCAGCAGCTGGACCCCCGGGACAGGGGGCAATGAGCAGTTCTTC
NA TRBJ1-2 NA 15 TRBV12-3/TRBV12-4 CASSLGVGRNYGYTF TGTGCCAGCAGTTTAGGGGTCGGACGGAACTATGGCTACACCTTC
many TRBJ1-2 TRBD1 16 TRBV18 CASSPPKAGTVYGYTF TGTGCCAGCTCACCACCTAAGGCCGGGACAGTCTATGGCTACACCTTC
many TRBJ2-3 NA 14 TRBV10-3 CAISLPSSTDTQYF TGTGCCATCAGTCTCCCATCTAGCACAGATACGCAGTATTTT
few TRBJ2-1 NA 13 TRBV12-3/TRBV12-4 CASRHPTNNEQFF TGTGCCAGCAGACATCCGACTAACAATGAGCAGTTCTTC
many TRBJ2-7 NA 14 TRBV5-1 CASSLVPETYEQYF TGCGCCAGCAGCTTGGTCCCAGAAACCTACGAGCAGTACTTC
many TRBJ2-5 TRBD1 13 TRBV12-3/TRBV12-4 CASRGTGTETQYF TGTGCCAGCAGAGGGACAGGGACAGAGACCCAGTACTTC
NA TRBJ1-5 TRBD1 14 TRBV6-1 CASLPGQGGQPQHF TGTGCCAGCTTACCTGGACAGGGAGGCCAGCCCCAGCATTTT
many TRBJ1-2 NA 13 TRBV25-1 CASSGFGDYGYTF TGTGCCAGCAGTGGATTCGGGGACTATGGCTACACCTTC
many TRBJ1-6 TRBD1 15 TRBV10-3 CAIRGQGARNSPLHF TGTGCCATCAGGGGACAGGGGGCGCGAAATTCACCCCTCCACTTT
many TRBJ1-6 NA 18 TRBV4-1 CASSQDLGTPVENSPLHF TGCGCCAGCAGCCAAGATCTCGGGACTCCAGTTGAAAATTCACCCCTCCACTTT
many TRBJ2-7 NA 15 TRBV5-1 CASSLKRQSSYEQYF TGCGCCAGCAGCTTGAAGCGGCAGTCTTCCTACGAGCAGTACTTC
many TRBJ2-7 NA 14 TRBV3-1 CASSQVGAGTEQYF TGTGCCAGCAGCCAAGTTGGGGCAGGGACCGAGCAGTACTTC
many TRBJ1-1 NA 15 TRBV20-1 CSAKRQDGLWTEAFF TGCAGTGCTAAAAGGCAGGACGGGCTGTGGACTGAAGCTTTCTTT
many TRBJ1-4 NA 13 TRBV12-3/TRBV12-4 CASCSAGGEKLFF TGTGCCAGCTGTTCCGCGGGAGGTGAAAAACTGTTTTTT
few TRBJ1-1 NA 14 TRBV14 CASSPQTTGGGAFF TGTGCCAGCAGCCCCCAGACGACAGGCGGTGGGGCTTTCTTT
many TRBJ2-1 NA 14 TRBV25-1 CASSELGVRNEQFF TGTGCCAGCAGTGAGCTGGGAGTCAGGAATGAGCAGTTCTTC
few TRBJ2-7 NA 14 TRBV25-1 CASTLQGGRGEQYF TGTGCCAGCACCCTCCAGGGGGGCCGTGGCGAGCAGTACTTC
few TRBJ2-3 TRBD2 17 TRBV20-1 CCARRQRGLPGTDTQYF TGCTGTGCTAGACGGCAGCGGGGGCTTCCTGGCACAGATACGCAGTATTTT
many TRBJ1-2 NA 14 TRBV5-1 CASSYTGTNNGYTF TGCGCCAGCAGCTACACCGGGACCAACAATGGCTACACCTTC
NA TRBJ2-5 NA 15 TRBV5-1 CASSSELTGIKTQYF TGCGCCAGCAGCTCGGAACTAACAGGGATAAAGACCCAGTACTTC
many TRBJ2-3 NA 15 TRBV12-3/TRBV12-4 CASSFQSGVTDTQYF TGTGCCAGCAGTTTTCAGTCAGGGGTCACAGATACGCAGTATTTT
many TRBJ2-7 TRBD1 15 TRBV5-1 CASSSRTGGGYEQYF TGCGCCAGCAGCTCCCGGACAGGGGGCGGCTACGAGCAGTACTTC
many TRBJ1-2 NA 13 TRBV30 CAWSVRGLYGYTF TGTGCCTGGAGTGTCCGGGGCCTATATGGCTACACCTTC
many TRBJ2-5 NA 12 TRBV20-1 CSASQGMGTQYF TGCAGTGCTAGTCAGGGAATGGGGACCCAGTACTTC
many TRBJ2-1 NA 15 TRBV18 CASSPTAGRDNEQFF TGTGCCAGCTCACCTACGGCGGGCCGCGACAATGAGCAGTTCTTC
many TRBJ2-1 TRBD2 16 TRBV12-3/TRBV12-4 CASSLLTSGPYNEQFF TGTGCCAGCAGTCTTCTGACTAGCGGGCCTTACAATGAGCAGTTCTTC
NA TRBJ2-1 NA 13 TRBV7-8 CASSLVAEAEQFF TGTGCCAGCAGCTTAGTAGCGGAGGCTGAGCAGTTCTTC
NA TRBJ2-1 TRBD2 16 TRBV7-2 CASSLALSGGYNEQFF TGTGCCAGCAGCTTAGCTCTCAGCGGGGGATACAATGAGCAGTTCTTC
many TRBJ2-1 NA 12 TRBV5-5 CASSLEGDEQFF TGTGCCAGCAGCTTGGAGGGGGATGAGCAGTTCTTC
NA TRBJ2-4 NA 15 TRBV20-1 CSAIRPTLAKNIQYF TGCAGTGCCATTCGACCTACTCTAGCCAAAAACATTCAGTACTTC
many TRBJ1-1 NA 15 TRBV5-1 CASSLDGPANTEAFF TGCGCCAGCAGCTTGGACGGGCCGGCGAACACTGAAGCTTTCTTT
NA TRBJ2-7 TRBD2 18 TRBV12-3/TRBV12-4 CAFCDPGLAGGPGYEQYF TGTGCCTTCTGTGATCCGGGACTAGCGGGAGGGCCGGGGTACGAGCAGTACTTC
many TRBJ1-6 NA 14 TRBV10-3 CAISEEGQNSPLHF TGTGCCATCAGTGAGGAGGGTCAGAATTCACCCCTCCACTTT
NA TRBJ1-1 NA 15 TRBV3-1 CASSRMGPTGTEAFF TGTGCCAGCAGCCGGATGGGTCCGACGGGCACTGAAGCTTTCTTT
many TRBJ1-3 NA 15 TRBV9 CASSAGLSSGNTIYF TGTGCCAGCAGCGCGGGTCTAAGCTCTGGAAACACCATATATTTT
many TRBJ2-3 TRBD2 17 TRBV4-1 CASSQDWLAGGTDTQYF TGCGCCAGCAGCCAAGATTGGCTAGCGGGAGGGACAGATACGCAGTATTTT
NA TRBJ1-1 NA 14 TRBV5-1 CASNVGGLNTEAFF TGCGCCAGCAACGTAGGAGGGTTGAACACTGAAGCTTTCTTT
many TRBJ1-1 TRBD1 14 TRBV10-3 CAISAGTGDTEAFF TGTGCCATCTCTGCCGGGACAGGGGACACTGAAGCTTTCTTT
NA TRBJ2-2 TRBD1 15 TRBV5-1 CASSPAWQGAGELFF TGCGCCAGCAGCCCCGCTTGGCAGGGGGCCGGGGAGCTGTTTTTT